Listed below are T cell receptor beta chains from one sample, sequenced in a study of regulatory T cells in long-lasting Graves disease. One entry per CDR3 protein results from TCRdb running MiXCR on the multiplex PCR reads. This sample yields 350,000 to 400,000 distinct CDR3 sequences, of which about 16% are seen a single time; about 20% belongs to the top ten. Sequences were derived from peripheral blood mononuclear cells (PBMCs), sampled at new diagnosis, from a patient treated with antithyroid drugs. The receptors were gathered from a female donor with Graves disease. Each CDR3 is given with its conserved first and last residue. The order of the fields is clone size, V gene, J gene, D gene, CDR3 DNA, CDR3 protein. A D gene is named only where the DNA matches it firmly. Expanded clones get a size class; other rows say once, few or many, or leave the size out.

>many|TRBV2|TRBJ1-1|NA
TGTGCCAGCAGAGACACCCAAAGGGGGTTGAACACTGAAGCTTTCTTT
CASRDTQRGLNTEAFF
>many|TRBV20-1|TRBJ2-1|TRBD2
TGCAGTGCTACATCTAGGGGGACTAGCGGCGCCTACAATGAGCAGTTCTTC
CSATSRGTSGAYNEQFF
>few|TRBV5-1|TRBJ2-3|NA
TGCGCCAGCAGCTTGGCCTACACGGGGGGCGGGAAAGATACGCAGTATTTT
CASSLAYTGGGKDTQYF
>many|TRBV3-1|TRBJ1-2|NA
TGTGCCAGCAGCCGTCCACAGGGCTATGGCTACACCTTC
CASSRPQGYGYTF
>once|TRBV12-3/TRBV12-4|TRBJ1-2|NA
TGTGCCAGCAGTCGAAATGCTCCGGGGGATGGCTACACCTTC
CASSRNAPGDGYTF
>many|TRBV20-1|TRBJ2-1|NA
TGCAGTGCTAGCGACAGAAGCTCCTACAATGAGCAGTTCTTC
CSASDRSSYNEQFF
>many|TRBV11-2|TRBJ2-1|TRBD1
TGTGCCAGCAGCCCCGGGGGGTGGGGACAGGGTGGGCGAGAGCAGTTCTTC
CASSPGGWGQGGREQFF
>many|TRBV20-1|TRBJ2-1|NA
TGCAGTGCTAGGTCGGGGAGAAGCGTTTATGGCTACAATGAGCAGTTCTTC
CSARSGRSVYGYNEQFF
>many|TRBV27|TRBJ2-1|TRBD1
TGTGCCAGCAGTTTGGCACAGGGGGCCCACAATGAGCAGTTCTTC
CASSLAQGAHNEQFF
>NA|TRBV18|TRBJ1-3|NA
TGTGCCAGCTCACCGGAGTTCACTGGAAACACCATATATTTT
CASSPEFTGNTIYF
>many|TRBV6-5|TRBJ2-3|NA
TGTGCCAGCAGTTACTCCACGACAGGGCCCGGGAGGACAGATACGCAGTATTTT
CASSYSTTGPGRTDTQYF
>many|TRBV28|TRBJ2-2|TRBD2
TGTGCCAGCAGCTGGGGACTAGCGGTGAACACCGGGGAGCTGTTTTTT
CASSWGLAVNTGELFF
>many|TRBV27|TRBJ1-4|NA
TGTGCCAGCAGTTTTACAGTCCCAACTAATGAAAAACTGTTTTTT
CASSFTVPTNEKLFF
>many|TRBV7-8|TRBJ1-2|TRBD1
TGTGCCAGCAGCCCGGACAGGATTGGGTATGGCTACACCTTC
CASSPDRIGYGYTF
>many|TRBV7-9|TRBJ2-1|NA
TGTGCCAGCAGAGGGTTGAGGGGATCCTACAATGAGCAGTTCTTC
CASRGLRGSYNEQFF